This paragraph covers one T cell receptor (beta chain) sequence. Its antigen has not been determined. Base qualities are missing; no much larger clone stands one base away. In light of the paper, this sample's time point label describes: baseline, week 1 (first vaccination visit). Sample treatment or condition, as interpreted from the label and publication: pre-vaccination baseline after standard-of-care therapy. The donors had newly diagnosed IDH1-mutant astrocytomas of WHO grade 3 or 4 that showed loss of nuclear ATRX. The samples were drawn from NOA16, a multicentre, single-arm, open-label phase I trial in Germany that tested a mutant IDH1 peptide vaccine in humans for the first time. For immunogenicity testing, the blood drawn at visit V03 was used as the baseline sample. Genomic DNA for TCRB sequencing was extracted from EDTA blood using the DNeasy Blood and Tissue Kit. The library was generated by the immunoSEQ multiplex PCR assay. The hsTCRB Kit was used according to the manufacturer's protocol to amplify rearranged TCR beta chain sequences. TCRB libraries were sequenced on an Illumina MiSeq. The authors' analysis ran thus. The kit vendor's proprietary platform handled demultiplexing, trimming and gene mapping. TCRdb stores this immuneACCESS table with in-frame sequences only. Part of the clones is absent; in the studies checked, under half of the shortfall reflects unresolved V genes, and no reason is known for the rest. The V and J calls and clone size were taken over from that table, and D and trimming were inferred from the DNA. The sample data list tens of thousands of clones, and roughly four fifths of these were observed just once. The ten largest make up 15% to 20% of the sample.

The data are from a study of a mutant IDH1 vaccine in newly diagnosed glioma (dated by TCRdb to about 2021). For the wider study: Of the 25 to 40 treated patients, approximately 62% were male and approximately 40% were female, and the mean age was approximately 40 years. Before enrollment, most patients had been given radiochemotherapy with temozolomide as standard therapy, while the rest had received either radiotherapy alone or temozolomide alone. Peripheral blood was drawn at six visits: V03 (baseline), V05, V07, V10, V12 and V13. For exploratory analyses, longitudinal TCRB deep sequencing was carried out in roughly 23 treated patients wherever samples were available. Points the paper makes about the study in general: Immune responses induced by the vaccine were seen in 90% to 95% of patients across multiple MHC alleles. Pseudoprogression appeared unrelated to alterations in the top peripheral T cell clonotypes detected by TCRB sequencing. PBMC samples for TCRB deep sequencing were selected based on availability. According to the authors, sample limitations meant that analyses of patient blood samples could not be reproduced.

CDR1 and CDR2 (SGHRS, YFSETQ) derive from the germline V gene. The V and J ends are trimmed by 9 bases and 7 bases, leaving 16 bases between them. The CDR3 holds 12 amino acids from the cysteine to the phenylalanine. Of all the DNA, just the CDR3 is kept, 36 bases in frame from base 1. This TCR was sampled from a young man with glioma. This sample comprised PBMCs, obtained from a glioma patient treated with radiotherapy, temozolomide or both. This chain is built from TRBV5-1 and TRBJ2-5, with an unclear D gene assignment. The sequence in DNA is TGCGCCACCAAGGGCATTTTCGGGACCCAGTACTTC. Translated, this gives CATKGIFGTQYF.